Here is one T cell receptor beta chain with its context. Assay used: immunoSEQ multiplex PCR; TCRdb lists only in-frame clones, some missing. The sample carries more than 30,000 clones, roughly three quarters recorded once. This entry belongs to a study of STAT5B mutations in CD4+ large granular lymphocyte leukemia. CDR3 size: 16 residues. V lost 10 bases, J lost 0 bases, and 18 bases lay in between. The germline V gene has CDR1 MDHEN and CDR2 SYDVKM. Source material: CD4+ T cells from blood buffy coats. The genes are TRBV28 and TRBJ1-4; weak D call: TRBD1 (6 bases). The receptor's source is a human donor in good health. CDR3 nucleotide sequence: TGTGCCACCAACTGGGCAGGGGCTGCAACTAATGAAAAACTGTTTTTT. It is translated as CATNWAGAATNEKLFF.